The next 7 T cell receptor beta chains were all read from a single sample in a study of liver allograft versus peripheral blood T cells (dated by TCRdb to between 2020 and 2021). For context, the study as a whole: The study compared the T cell receptor repertoires present in transplanted livers with the repertoires present in the peripheral blood of liver transplant recipients.

TCRdb records Illumina MiSeq as the sequencer. TCRdb handled the public reads itself, with Q25 trimming in fastp and clone calling in MiXCR, and kept productive beta chains. Every entry covers one CDR3 protein and lists the most common genes and DNA from its rows. Within this sample are about 2,000 distinct CDR3 sequences, with around 19% of them counted one time only. The top ten clonotypes cover less than 70% of the sample. The source is a human patient who had a liver transplant. Some T cells may be donor cells from the graft after a transplant.

This clonotype is categorized as medium-sized. The chain links TRBV5-4 to TRBJ2-7, with D possibly TRBD2 on 5 matching bases. Trimming took 2 bases from V and 2 from J, leaving 8 bases between them. This CDR3 contains 13 residues. Germline V CDR1 and CDR2: SGHNT, YYREEE (reference sequence). CDR3 nucleotide sequence: TGTGCCAGCAGCTTTGGACTTACCTACGAGCAGTACTTC. Protein product: CASSFGLTYEQYF.

This clonotype appeared once. This chain joins TRBV7-9 and TRBJ1-5; TRBD1 is a possible D gene (5 bases). With 5 bases removed from V and 1 base from J, the gap between germline ends came to 12 bases. The CDR3 is 15 residues long. Germline lookup yields CDR1 SEHNR and CDR2 FQNEAQ (reference sequence). The CDR3 loop reads CASSPDGGSNQPQHF. The CDR3 nucleotides are TGTGCCAGCAGCCCCGACGGGGGGAGCAATCAGCCCCAGCATTTT.

By sample fraction, this clonotype is medium-sized. This sequence joins TRBV30 and TRBJ1-1; D call uncertain. The CDR3 runs to 14 residues. Germline-derived CDR1 and CDR2 are GTSNPN and SVGIG (reference sequence). The germline V and J ends were trimmed by 0 bases and 4 bases, with 12 bases remaining between them. This CDR3 is CAWSVLMVGTEAFF. CDR3 coding DNA: TGTGCCTGGAGTGTATTAATGGTGGGCACTGAAGCTTTCTTT.

The gene calls are TRBV10-3 and TRBJ2-7; D assignment may be TRBD1 or TRBD2 (5 bases each). Germline CDR1 is ENHRY and CDR2 is SYGVKD. The CDR3 has 14 residues. The germline V and J ends were trimmed by 6 bases and 3 bases, with 15 bases remaining between them. For the CDR3, the DNA is TGTGCCATCAGGGACAACTTACTAGTCTACGAGCAGTACTTC. Protein sequence: CAIRDNLLVYEQYF.

The chain joins TRBV30 to TRBJ1-2; D may be TRBD1 (6 bases). The CDR3 sequence is 15 residues long. Germline V gives CDR1 GTSNPN, CDR2 SVGIG (reference sequence). The ends were cut back, 2 bases at V and 4 bases at J, with 17 bases in the middle. The CDR3 sequence: CAWSPDETGIYGYTF. CDR3 coding DNA: TGTGCCTGGAGTCCTGACGAGACAGGAATCTATGGCTACACCTTC.

This clonotype has ten or more counts. The CDR3 DNA is TGTGCCAGCACCCTGGGGGCCAATGAGCAGTTCTTC. Protein sequence: CASTLGANEQFF. The rearrangement links TRBV6-2 or TRBV6-3 to TRBJ2-1, with D possibly TRBD1 on 6 matching bases. This CDR3 is built from 12 residues. The germline CDR1 and CDR2 sequences are MNHEY and SVGEGT. V was pared by 7 bases and J by 6 bases, with 10 bases between.

This clonotype was seen at least ten times. The rearrangement links TRBV6-5 to TRBJ1-6; tentative D call: TRBD1 (5 bases). CDR3 length: 15 amino acids. Germline loops: CDR1 MNHEY, CDR2 SVGAGI. Trimming removed 2 bases from V and 7 bases from J, with 12 bases in between. The CDR3 loop is CASSYNPGRNSPLHF. CDR3 nucleotide sequence: TGTGCCAGCAGTTACAACCCAGGGAGGAATTCACCCCTCCACTTT.